Detailed here is one T cell receptor (beta chain). Its antigen is undetermined. TCRdb's table, derived via immunoSEQ multiplex PCR, lists solely in-frame clones and lacks some. This table has 75,000 to 95,000 clones, about nine tenths appearing once. The CDR3 loop spans 15 amino acids. Germline V lookup: CDR1 SGHRS, CDR2 YFSETQ. V lost 4 bases and J lost 8, with 21 bases in between. This entry belongs to a study of T cell responses to AZD1222 COVID-19 vaccine. The study's findings and limits: Repertoires were obtained solely post-peak T cell response. Spike-specific TCR breadth and depth rose after two AZD1222 doses. Clonal diversity may have been underestimated in mostly white British donors. Spike as a whole was targeted by vaccine-associated CD4 TCRs, dominant at 160-218 and 743-854.

The chain employs TRBV5-1 and TRBJ1-2; D possibly corresponds to TRBD1 (5 bases). Sequences were derived from peripheral blood, sampled 28 days after the second dose of the MenACWY control vaccine. This receptor was identified in an adult who received the MenACWY meningococcal vaccine as a control. CDR3: CASSPAGRGVAGYTF. In nucleotides, the CDR3 is TGCGCCAGCAGCCCGGCAGGTCGGGGCGTTGCGGGCTACACCTTC.